These T cell receptor beta chains were read from a single sample in a study of naive and memory T cell subsets. TCRdb used MiXCR to reprocess the 5' RACE reads, holding one entry per CDR3 protein. The table lists tens of thousands of distinct CDR3 sequences, 4.2% of them singletons. The source is a male donor in good health. Both conserved end residues are trimmed from each CDR3.

v_call cdr3_length cdr3_aa
TRBV29-1 10 SVETGTDTQY
TRBV27 14 ASSLVGQMGNQPQH
TRBV6-5 12 ASRGDQNYNEQF
TRBV18 10 ASSSGGYEQY
TRBV12-3/TRBV12-4 12 ASSSGARGGKLF
TRBV7-2 11 ASSLTRVEGYT
TRBV5-5 12 ASSPDSGGYGYT
TRBV20-1 11 SGRGADTGELF
TRBV5-1 14 ASSLLGDSGANVLT
TRBV5-3 16 ARSLGTGANSGANVLT
TRBV28 10 ASSLLGYEQY
TRBV27 12 ASSYLQGNTEAF
TRBV5-5 11 ASSTTPADTQY
TRBV14 14 ASSLTIAGSTYEQY
TRBV11-2 10 ASRVTPGELF
TRBV5-1 12 ASSLVRPNTEAF
TRBV12-3/TRBV12-4 14 ASRLAGGNPDYEQY
TRBV5-1 14 ASSLLGVDSYNEQF
TRBV30 15 AWSVPGLAGGRRAQY
TRBV2 12 ASSHTGEDYGYT
TRBV18 13 ASSPNLNSGNTIY
TRBV10-3 13 AISPGGGLNQPQH
TRBV6-5 13 ASSYSHLSNQPQH
TRBV27 12 ASSLSTGHQPQH
TRBV5-1 11 ASSGGGQETQY
TRBV29-1 13 SVVFQGGLNQPQH
TRBV4-2 13 ASSQELGGPYEQY
TRBV3-1 13 ASSQETALNSPLH
TRBV28 13 ASSFGEAEYYEQY
TRBV6-5 15 ASSGPGQQSSTDTQY
TRBV2 13 ASSSLALLYNEQF
TRBV5-1 14 ASSQTSGRGNNEQF
TRBV5-8 13 ASSFVAGILFEQF
TRBV5-4 13 ASSLEGPLQETQY
TRBV30 14 AWSPLAGSSYNEQF